This TCR beta chain was documented in a study of T cell clusters in autoimmune cytopenias. Study-wide background: A median of 51,575 TRB reads per sample yielded a median approximately 2,200 distinct clonotypes.

About this clonotype itself: Antigen specificity is unknown.

There are 16 residues in the CDR3. Germline CDR1 and CDR2: KGHSH and LQKENI. The study's findings and limits: A dominant lymphoma-associated repertoire apparently masked the cluster-lack signature in secondary cytopenia versus chronic lymphocytic leukemia. TRB repertoire shifts in secondary cytopenia and chronic lymphocytic leukemia mostly reflected lymphoma, not autoimmunity.

One tube held mixed TRB-A and TRB-B primer pools for touch-down PCR. TCRdb reprocessed the multiplex PCR reads and keeps a single row for each CDR3 protein, giving no DNA. The sample yields about 2,500 distinct CDR3 sequences, of which the top ten take up roughly 50%. Some 38,000 genome equivalents of blood DNA were amplified for TRB. The TCR sequence derives from a human donor with an autoimmune cytopenia or autoimmune hepatitis (not recorded which). The sequenced material came from peripheral blood. The rearrangement uses TRBV18 and TRBJ1-2; the D call of TRBD1 rests on TCRdb alone, since no DNA is present to check it. CDR3 residues: CASSPTLGQGNYGYTF.